Listed below are T cell receptor beta chains from one sample, sequenced in a study of regulatory T cells in long-lasting Graves disease. MiXCR, applied by TCRdb to the multiplex PCR reads, yields one record per CDR3 protein. This table holds 350,000 to 500,000 distinct CDR3 sequences, around 15% found once. The sample also formed part of further work on T cells in Graves' hyperthyroidism and ophthalmopathy.

The sequenced sample was peripheral blood mononuclear cells (PBMCs), obtained at new diagnosis, from a patient treated with antithyroid drugs. The receptors come from a woman in her fifties or sixties with Graves disease. Both conserved end residues are part of each CDR3. The order of the fields is V gene, CDR3 protein.

>TRBV6-2/TRBV6-3
CASRVDRNNYGYTF
>TRBV11-2
CASSPTSRTHLQETQYF
>TRBV7-3
CASSIGTSGPSTDTQYF
>TRBV2
CAIQRFNTEAFF
>TRBV11-2
CASSLEGGPGSGELFF
>TRBV27
CASSFDGGGTEAFF
>TRBV5-1
CASSLETSGGDEQFF
>TRBV7-9
CASSSSGTGHEQYF
>TRBV3-1
CASSPDGTGSGNTIYF
>TRBV20-1
CSAPSVAGGPGSGTDTQYF
>TRBV2
CASGTSGRQSEQFF
>TRBV28
CASRASLAGLYEQYF
>TRBV28
CATTSVTDTQYF
>TRBV7-3
CASSPRLAGAISSYEQYF
>TRBV20-1
CSAFQGNYGYTF
>TRBV28
CAILVRGSQETQYF
>TRBV28
CASSLVRQETQYF
>TRBV28
CASWGHGETNEKLFF
>TRBV6-2/TRBV6-3
CASSWATHESGYTF
>TRBV3-1
CASSQEERGYGYTF
>TRBV20-1
CSARDPSSETQYF
>TRBV7-9
CASSVQGEELSGNTIYF
>TRBV5-1
CASSLDGVSRGEQYF
>TRBV19
CASLRQGVNEQFF
>TRBV20-1
CSARLFIGSYNEQFF
>TRBV11-2
CASSAPQGRTDTQYF
>TRBV9
CASSTGGSINQPQHF
>TRBV9
CASSVEEQGNTGELFF
>TRBV4-1
CASSPQPGTSTDTQYF
>TRBV29-1
CSVASDRAEQYF
>TRBV5-5
CASSIQGDQPQHF